This T cell receptor beta chain was documented in a study of response to subunit inactivated influenza vaccine. A single record per CDR3 protein comes from TCRdb applying MiXCR to the RT-PCR reads. This sample has about 190,000 distinct CDR3 sequences, with 13% to 15% found just once. There are a few counts of this clonotype. V shed 3 bases and J shed 6 bases, with 11 bases lying between them. Germline CDR1 and CDR2: MNHEY and SMNVEV (reference sequence). The CDR3 runs to 13 residues. Sample: CD8+ T cells sorted from PBMCs, taken less than 6 days after vaccination. The clonotype comes from a man aged 45 to 65 who received an inactivated influenza vaccine. The rearrangement uses TRBV27 and TRBJ2-5, with D possibly matching TRBD2 (6 bases). The DNA of the CDR3 is TGTGCCAGCAGTTTGGGGGGTGGGCAGACCCAGTACTTC. Amino acids: CASSLGGGQTQYF.